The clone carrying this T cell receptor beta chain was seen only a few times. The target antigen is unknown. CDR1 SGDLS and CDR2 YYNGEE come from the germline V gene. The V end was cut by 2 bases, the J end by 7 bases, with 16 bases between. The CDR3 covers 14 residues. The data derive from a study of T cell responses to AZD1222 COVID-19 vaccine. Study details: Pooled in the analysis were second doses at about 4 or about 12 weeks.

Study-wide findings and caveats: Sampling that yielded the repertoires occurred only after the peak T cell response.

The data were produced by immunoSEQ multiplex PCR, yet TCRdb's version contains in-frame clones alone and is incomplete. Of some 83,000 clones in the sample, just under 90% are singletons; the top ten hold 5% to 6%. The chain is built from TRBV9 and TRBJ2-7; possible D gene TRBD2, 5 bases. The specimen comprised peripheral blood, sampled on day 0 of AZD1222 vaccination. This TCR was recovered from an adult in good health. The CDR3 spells CASSVTRAAKEQYF. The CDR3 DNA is TGTGCCAGCAGCGTCACTAGGGCAGCAAAAGAGCAGTACTTC.